The 11 T cell receptor beta chains in this list originate from one sample, sequenced in a study of blood T cell repertoires in COVID-19. Sequencing used immunoSEQ multiplex PCR; TCRdb keeps in-frame clones, though not all of them. The profile shows 200,000 to 250,000 clones, roughly 83% of them singletons. Sequencing input: PBMCs or T cells enriched from blood (not recorded which). The receptors were sampled from a woman in her forties or fifties who had recovered from COVID-19.

The chain joins TRBV19 to TRBJ1-6; D perhaps matches TRBD1 (6 bases). V lost 3 bases and J 4 bases, leaving 16 bases between the germline ends. The CDR3 extends over 17 amino acids. The germline gives CDR1 LNHDA, CDR2 SQIVND (reference sequence). As DNA, the CDR3 is TGTGCCAGTAGTATTCGGGCAGGGGATGTTTATAATTCACCCCTCCACTTT. Translated: CASSIRAGDVYNSPLHF.

This chain uses TRBV11-2 with TRBJ2-1; the match to TRBD2 covers 7 bases. Germline-derived CDR1 and CDR2 are SGHAT and FQNNGV. The CDR3 extends over 15 amino acids. V lost 6 bases and J lost 4; bases outside the gene matches: 9. CDR3 DNA sequence: TGTGCCAGCAGTCTCCGGGACTACCCTTACAATGAGCAGTTCTTC. This gives the protein CASSLRDYPYNEQFF.

The rearrangement uses TRBV18 and TRBJ2-5; TRBD1 agrees at 8 bases. V was clipped by 0 bases and J by 3 bases; unmatched bases: 0. This CDR3 has 14 residues. The germline V gene encodes CDR1 KGHSH and CDR2 LQKENI. Written as DNA, the CDR3 is TGTGCCAGCTCACCACCGGACAGGGAAGAGACCCAGTACTTC. Protein product: CASSPPDREETQYF.

In its sample, this clone was seen once. The chain combines TRBV3-1 (or the pseudogene TRBV3-2) with TRBJ1-1; 12 bases are a match to TRBD1. The V gene's germline CDR1 is LGHDT and CDR2 YNNKEL (reference sequence). This CDR3 spans 16 amino acids. V shed 1 base and J 6 bases; nucleotides not matched to a gene: 6. DNA of the CDR3: TGTGCCAGCAGCCAAGGCCGGGACAGGGGGCGGGCTGAAGCTTTCTTT. Translation: CASSQGRDRGRAEAFF.

This sequence joins TRBV7-6 and TRBJ1-1, with 7 bases aligning to TRBD1. V gave up 5 bases and J gave up 8 bases; unmatched junction bases: 5. CDR3 length: 12 amino acids. Germline lookup yields CDR1 SGHVS and CDR2 FNYEAQ. CDR3 sequence: CASSRQGGEAFF. The CDR3, as DNA: TGTGCCAGCAGCCGACAGGGCGGGGAAGCTTTCTTT. The entire variable domain, with the rest obtained from reference TRBV7-6 and TRBJ1-1, is as follows: GAGVSQSPRYKVTKRGQDVALRCDPISGHVSLYWYRQALGQGPEFLTYFNYEAQQDKSGLPNDRFSAERPEGSISTLTIQRTEQRDSAMYRCASSRQGGEAFFGQGTRLTVV.

J is TRBJ1-5 and V is TRBV19; tentative D call: TRBD1 (6 bases). The germline V and J ends were trimmed by 4 bases and 1 base, with 17 bases remaining between them. The CDR3 is 17 amino acids. Germline-derived CDR1 and CDR2 are LNHDA and SQIVND (reference sequence). The CDR3 DNA sequence: TGTGCCAGTAGTACTCAACAGGGCTTGGCGAGCAATCAGCCCCAGCATTTT. It specifies CASSTQQGLASNQPQHF.

V gene TRBV11-2 combines with J gene TRBJ1-1, with TRBD1 as a possible D gene (5 bases). Trimming left V 6 bases short and J 0 bases short, with 8 bases between. The CDR3 extends over 13 amino acids. Germline CDR1 SGHAT, CDR2 FQNNGV. The CDR3 region has the DNA TGTGCCAGCAGATCAGGGTTGAACACTGAAGCTTTCTTT. Translated, it gives CASRSGLNTEAFF. The full variable domain, completed using reference TRBV11-2 and TRBJ1-1, is EAGVAQSPRYKIIEKRQSVAFWCNPISGHATLYWYQQILGQGPKLLIQFQNNGVVDDSQLPKDRFSAERLKGVDSTLKIQPAKLEDSAVYLCASRSGLNTEAFFGQGTRLTVV.

The gene calls are TRBV12-3 or TRBV12-4 and TRBJ1-1; D might be TRBD1 (6 bases). Trimming pared 6 bases from V and 3 bases from J, leaving 11 bases between. This CDR3 is 13 amino acids long. This CDR3 reads CASRWGRHTEAFF. CDR3 DNA sequence: TGTGCCAGCAGATGGGGGCGGCACACTGAAGCTTTCTTT.

The J gene is TRBJ1-1, the V gene TRBV14; D gene uncertain. This CDR3 is built from 13 residues. Deletions cut 3 bases from V and 4 bases from J, with 9 bases between. CDR1 is SGHDN and CDR2 is FVKESK in the germline V gene. The CDR3: CASSQDRGTEAFF. DNA of the CDR3: TGTGCCAGCAGCCAGGACCGGGGCACTGAAGCTTTCTTT.

In its sample, this clone was seen once. The J gene is TRBJ2-2, the V gene TRBV30, with 7 bases that match TRBD2. The V segment lost 4 bases and the J segment 0 bases; nucleotides outside the gene matches: 8. Germline V lookup: CDR1 GTSNPN, CDR2 SVGIG (reference sequence). CDR3 length: 16 amino acids. CDR3: CAWKPFGRTNTGELFF. The CDR3 bases are TGTGCCTGGAAACCCTTCGGGAGGACGAACACCGGGGAGCTGTTTTTT. The full variable domain, in which reference TRBV30 and TRBJ2-2 provide the parts outside the CDR3, is SQTIHQWPATLVQPVGSPLSLECTVEGTSNPNLYWYRQAAGRGLQLLFYSVGIGQISSEVPQNLSASRPQDRQFILSSKKLLLSDSGFYLCAWKPFGRTNTGELFFGEGSRLTVL.

This chain connects TRBV12-3 or TRBV12-4 to TRBJ1-2; tentative D call: TRBD1 (5 bases). The CDR3 spans 13 residues. Trimming left V 1 base short and J 6 bases short, with 9 bases between. The CDR3 sequence: CASSLGGGDGYTF. In nucleotides, the CDR3 is TGTGCCAGCAGTTTAGGGGGGGGAGATGGCTACACCTTC.